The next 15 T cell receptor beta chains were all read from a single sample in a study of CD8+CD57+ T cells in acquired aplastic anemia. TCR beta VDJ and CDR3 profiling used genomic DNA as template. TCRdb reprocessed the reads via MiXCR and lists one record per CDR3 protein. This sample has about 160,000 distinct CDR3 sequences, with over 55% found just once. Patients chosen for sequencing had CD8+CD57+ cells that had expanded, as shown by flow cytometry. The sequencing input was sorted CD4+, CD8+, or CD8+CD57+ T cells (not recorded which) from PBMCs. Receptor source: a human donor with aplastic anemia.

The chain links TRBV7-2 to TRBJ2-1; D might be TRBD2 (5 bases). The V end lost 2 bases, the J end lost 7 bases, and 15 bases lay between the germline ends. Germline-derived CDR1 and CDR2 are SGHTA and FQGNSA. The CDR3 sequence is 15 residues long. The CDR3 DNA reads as TGTGCCAGCAGCTTACCCGGACTTCTGAGGAATGAGCAGTTCTTC. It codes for CASSLPGLLRNEQFF.

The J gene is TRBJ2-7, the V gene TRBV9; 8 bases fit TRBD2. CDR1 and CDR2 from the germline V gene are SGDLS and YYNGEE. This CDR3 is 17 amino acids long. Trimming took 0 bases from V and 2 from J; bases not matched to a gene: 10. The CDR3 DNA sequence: TGTGCCAGCAGCGTAGTGGATAGCGGGGCGCAAACCTACGAGCAGTACTTC. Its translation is CASSVVDSGAQTYEQYF.

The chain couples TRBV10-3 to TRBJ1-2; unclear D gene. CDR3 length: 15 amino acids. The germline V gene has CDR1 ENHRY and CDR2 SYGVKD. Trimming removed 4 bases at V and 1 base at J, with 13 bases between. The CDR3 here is CAISVGQLLNYGYTF. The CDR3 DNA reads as TGTGCCATCAGTGTTGGGCAGCTGCTTAACTATGGCTACACCTTC.

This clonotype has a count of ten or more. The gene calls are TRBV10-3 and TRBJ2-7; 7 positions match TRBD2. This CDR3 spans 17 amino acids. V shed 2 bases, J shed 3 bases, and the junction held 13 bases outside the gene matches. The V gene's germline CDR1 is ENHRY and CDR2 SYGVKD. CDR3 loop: CAISEGGSGERGYEQYV. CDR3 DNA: TGTGCCATCAGTGAGGGCGGCAGCGGGGAACGGGGCTACGAGCAGTACGTC.

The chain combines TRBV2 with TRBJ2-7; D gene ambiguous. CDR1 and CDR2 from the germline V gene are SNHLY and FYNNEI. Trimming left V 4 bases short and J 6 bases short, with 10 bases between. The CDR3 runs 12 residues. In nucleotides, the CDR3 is TGTGCCAGCAGTGTATTTTTGAGCGAGCAGTACTTC. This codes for CASSVFLSEQYF.

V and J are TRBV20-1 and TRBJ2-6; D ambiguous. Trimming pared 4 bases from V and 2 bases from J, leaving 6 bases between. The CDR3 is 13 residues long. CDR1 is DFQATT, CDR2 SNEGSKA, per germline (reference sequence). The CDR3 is CSATLAGANVLTF. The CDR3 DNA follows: TGCAGTGCTACCCTAGCTGGGGCCAACGTCCTGACTTTC.

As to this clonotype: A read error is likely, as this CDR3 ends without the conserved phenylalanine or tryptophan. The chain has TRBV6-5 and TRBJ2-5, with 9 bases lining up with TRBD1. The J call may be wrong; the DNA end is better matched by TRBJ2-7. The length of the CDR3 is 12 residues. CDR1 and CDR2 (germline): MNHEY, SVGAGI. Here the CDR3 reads CASKTGGYEQYS. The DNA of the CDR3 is TGTGCCAGCAAGACAGGGGGTTACGAGCAGTACTCC.

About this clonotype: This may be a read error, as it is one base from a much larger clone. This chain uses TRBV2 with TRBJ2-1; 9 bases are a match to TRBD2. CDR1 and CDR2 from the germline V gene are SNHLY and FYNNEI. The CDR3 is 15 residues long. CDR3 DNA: TGTGCCATCAGTGAAAGTAGCGGGAGTTTTAATGAGCAGTTCTTC. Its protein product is CAISESSGSFNEQFF. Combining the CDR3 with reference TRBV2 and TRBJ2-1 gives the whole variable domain EPEVTQTPSHQVTQMGQEVILRCVPISNHLYFYWYRQILGQKVEFLVSFYNNEISEKSEIFDDQFSVERPDGSNFTLKIRSTKLEDSAMYFCAISESSGSFNEQFFGPGTRLTVL.

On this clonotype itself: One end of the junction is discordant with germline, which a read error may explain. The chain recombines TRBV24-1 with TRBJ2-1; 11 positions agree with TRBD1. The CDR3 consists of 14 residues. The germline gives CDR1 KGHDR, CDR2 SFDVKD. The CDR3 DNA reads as TGTGCCACCAGTGGGACAGGGGGCTTGGATGAGCAGTCCTTC. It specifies CATSGTGGLDEQSF.

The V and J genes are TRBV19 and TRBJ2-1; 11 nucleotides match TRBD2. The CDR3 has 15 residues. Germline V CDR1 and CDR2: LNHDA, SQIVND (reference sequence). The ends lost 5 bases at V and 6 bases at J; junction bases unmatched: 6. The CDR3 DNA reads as TGTGCCAGTAGTCCCTTTACTAGCGGGAGCAATGAGCAGTTCTTC. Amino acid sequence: CASSPFTSGSNEQFF.

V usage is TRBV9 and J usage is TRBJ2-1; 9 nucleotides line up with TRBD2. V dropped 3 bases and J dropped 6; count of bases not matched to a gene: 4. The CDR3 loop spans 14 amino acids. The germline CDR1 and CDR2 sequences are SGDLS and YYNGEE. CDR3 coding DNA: TGTGCCAGCAGCGCGGGACTAGCCCTCAATGAGCAGTTCTTC. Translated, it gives CASSAGLALNEQFF.

CDR3 nucleotide sequence: TGCAGCGTTGAGGGGTCAGCCTCCTACGAGCAGTACTTC. Amino acid sequence: CSVEGSASYEQYF. The chain links TRBV29-1 to TRBJ2-7; no firm D call. There are 13 residues in the CDR3. With 3 bases removed from V and 0 bases from J, the gap between germline ends came to 9 bases. Germline CDR1 is SQVTM and CDR2 is ANQGSEA.

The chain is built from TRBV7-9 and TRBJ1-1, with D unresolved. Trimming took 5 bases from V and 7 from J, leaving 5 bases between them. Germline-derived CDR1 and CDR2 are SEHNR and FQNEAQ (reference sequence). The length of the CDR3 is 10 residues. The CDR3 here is CASSADEAFF. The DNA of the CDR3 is TGTGCCAGCAGCGCAGATGAAGCTTTCTTT.

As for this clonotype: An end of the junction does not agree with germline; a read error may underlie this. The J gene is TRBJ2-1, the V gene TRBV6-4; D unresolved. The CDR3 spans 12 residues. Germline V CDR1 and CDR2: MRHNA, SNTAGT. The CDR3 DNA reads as TGTGCCAGCAGTGGGACGGATAACAATGAGCAGTTC. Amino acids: CASSGTDNNEQF.

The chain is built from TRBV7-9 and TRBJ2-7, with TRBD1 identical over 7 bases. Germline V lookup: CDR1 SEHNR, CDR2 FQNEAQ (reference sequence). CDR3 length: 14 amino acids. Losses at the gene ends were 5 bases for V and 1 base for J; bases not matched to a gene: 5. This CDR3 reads CASSRRDSSYEQYF. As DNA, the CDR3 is TGTGCCAGCAGCCGTCGGGACAGTTCCTACGAGCAGTACTTC.